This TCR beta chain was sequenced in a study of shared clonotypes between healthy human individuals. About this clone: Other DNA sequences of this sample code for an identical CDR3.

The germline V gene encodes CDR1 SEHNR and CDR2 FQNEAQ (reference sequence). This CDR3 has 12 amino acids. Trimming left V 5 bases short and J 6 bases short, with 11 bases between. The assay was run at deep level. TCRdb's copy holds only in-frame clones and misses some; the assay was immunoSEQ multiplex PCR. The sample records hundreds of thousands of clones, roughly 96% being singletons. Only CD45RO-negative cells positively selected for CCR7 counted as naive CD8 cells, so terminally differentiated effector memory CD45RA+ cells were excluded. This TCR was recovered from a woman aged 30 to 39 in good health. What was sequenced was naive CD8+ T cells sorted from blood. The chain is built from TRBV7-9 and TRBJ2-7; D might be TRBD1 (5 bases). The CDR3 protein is CASSPGPLEQYF. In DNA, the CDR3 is TGTGCCAGCAGCCCAGGGCCCCTCGAGCAGTACTTC. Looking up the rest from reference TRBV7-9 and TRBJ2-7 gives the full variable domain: DTGVSQNPRHKITKRGQNVTFRCDPISEHNRLYWYRQTLGQGPEFLTYFQNEAQLEKSRLLSDRFSAERPKGSFSTLEIQRTEQGDSAMYLCASSPGPLEQYFGPGTRLTVT.